This record concerns one T cell receptor (beta chain) sequence. Between the trimmed V and J ends, which lost 5 bases and 0 bases, there was a span of 7 bases. The CDR3 is made up of 14 amino acids. The germline CDR1 and CDR2 sequences are MNHEY and SVGAGI. This specimen belongs to a study of T cell responses to AZD1222 COVID-19 vaccine. The repertoire was sequenced with immunoSEQ multiplex PCR; TCRdb's copy has only in-frame clones and lacks some. The sample includes 150,000 to 200,000 clones, about 86% of them seen just once. The material was peripheral blood, obtained 28 days after the second AZD1222 dose. The sequence was collected from an adult who received the AZD1222 COVID-19 vaccine. The J gene is TRBJ2-2, the V gene TRBV6-5; the D is unclear. The CDR3 bases are TGTGCCAGCAGTAAACCCCCGAACACCGGGGAGCTGTTTTTT. It yields the protein CASSKPPNTGELFF.